Listed here are 19 T cell receptor beta chains from one sample, sequenced in a study of shared clonotypes between healthy human individuals. Profiling relied on immunoSEQ multiplex PCR, and the TCRdb table lists in-frame clones only, not all of them. The repertoire holds roughly 380,000 clones, with 95% to 97% as singletons. The sequenced sample consisted of memory CD8+ T cells sorted from blood. The subset here: CD45RO+ cells pooled with CCR7-negative TemRA cells. The receptors were sampled from a man younger than 40 in good health.

This chain connects TRBV4-1 to TRBJ1-4; D ambiguous. This CDR3 has 15 residues. The V gene lost 0 bases and the J gene lost 4 bases, with 9 bases spanning the gap. Germline loops: CDR1 MGHRA, CDR2 YSYEKL. CDR3 nucleotides: TGCGCCAGCAGCCAAGACATAGACGGTAATGAAAAACTGTTTTTT. Translation: CASSQDIDGNEKLFF.

This chain links TRBV4-1 with TRBJ2-5, with D uncertain. From germline, CDR1 is MGHRA and CDR2 YSYEKL. Trimming removed 0 bases at V and 1 base at J, with 6 bases between. The CDR3 is 14 residues long. The CDR3 DNA sequence: TGCGCCAGCAGCCAAGATGACATCCAAGAGACCCAGTACTTC. As protein: CASSQDDIQETQYF.

The rearrangement joins TRBV28 to TRBJ1-5; possible D gene TRBD1, 5 bases. The CDR3 totals 15 residues. Germline V gene data show CDR1 as MDHEN and CDR2 as SYDVKM. V shed 1 base and J shed 4 bases, with 11 bases lying between them. CDR3 DNA: TGTGCCAGCAGTTTATCAGGAAAGGGGAATCAGCCCCAGCATTTT. Translation: CASSLSGKGNQPQHF. Supplemented by reference TRBV28 and TRBJ1-5, the full variable domain reads DVKVTQSSRYLVKRTGEKVFLECVQDMDHENMFWYRQDPGLGLRLIYFSYDVKMKEKGDIPEGYSVSREKKERFSLILESASTNQTSMYLCASSLSGKGNQPQHFGDGTRLSIL.

The chain joins TRBV7-3 to TRBJ2-1; 8 bases align to TRBD2. After removal of 2 bases from V and 8 bases from J, the junction contained 11 bases not matched to a gene. CDR1 is SGHTA, CDR2 FQGTGA, per germline. The CDR3 is 16 residues long. CDR3 bases: TGTGCCAGCAGCTTACGCCCAGCGGGAGTCAGGGATGAGCAGTTCTTC. Amino acid sequence: CASSLRPAGVRDEQFF.

V usage is TRBV10-3 and J usage is TRBJ1-5, with unresolved D. With 4 bases removed from V and 3 bases from J, the gap between germline ends came to 7 bases. The V gene's germline CDR1 is ENHRY and CDR2 SYGVKD. CDR3 length: 13 residues. CDR3 sequence: CAISGLANQPQHF. CDR3 coding DNA: TGTGCCATCAGTGGACTAGCCAATCAGCCCCAGCATTTT.

The chain combines TRBV5-1 with TRBJ1-4, with a weak D call TRBD1 (6 bases). V was clipped by 5 bases and J by 7 bases, with 15 bases between them. Germline V gene sequence: CDR1 SGHRS, CDR2 YFSETQ. The CDR3 spans 14 residues. CDR3 in DNA: TGCGCCAGCAGGGTCGGGGGGCTCGGTGAAAAACTGTTTTTT. Translation gives CASRVGGLGEKLFF.

A word on this clone: Other DNA sequences in the same sample also yield this CDR3. The chain couples TRBV28 to TRBJ1-5, with D possibly TRBD1 on 5 matching bases. Deletions cut 2 bases from V and 1 base from J, with 6 bases between. From germline, CDR1 is MDHEN and CDR2 SYDVKM. This CDR3 is built from 14 residues. CDR3 sequence: CASSLRGSNQPQHF. In DNA form, the CDR3 reads TGTGCCAGCAGTTTAAGGGGAAGCAATCAGCCCCAGCATTTT.

The genes are TRBV15 and TRBJ2-3; D remains ambiguous. Germline lookup yields CDR1 LNHNV and CDR2 YYDKDF (reference sequence). The CDR3 loop spans 15 amino acids. Trimming pared 0 bases from V and 0 bases from J, leaving 7 bases between. Here the CDR3 reads CATSRDYRSTDTQYF. The CDR3 DNA is TGTGCCACCAGCAGAGATTATCGTAGCACAGATACGCAGTATTTT.

The chain links TRBV7-8 to TRBJ2-1; the D is unclear. The germline gives CDR1 SGHVS, CDR2 FQNEAQ. The V end lost 1 base, the J end lost 3 bases, and 10 bases lay between the germline ends. The CDR3 runs 15 residues. The CDR3 DNA follows: TGTGCCAGCAGCTTAGGCCAGCAGCTCTACAATGAGCAGTTCTTC. This encodes CASSLGQQLYNEQFF.

The rearrangement uses TRBV7-2 and TRBJ1-5; a weak D match, TRBD1 (6 bases). V was shortened by 1 base and J by 1 base, with 8 bases between the two germline ends. There are 15 residues in the CDR3. In germline, CDR1 is SGHTA, CDR2 FQGNSA. The CDR3 spells CASSLGGGSNQPQHF. DNA of the CDR3: TGTGCCAGCAGCTTAGGAGGGGGAAGCAATCAGCCCCAGCATTTT.

This chain uses TRBV18 with TRBJ2-7, with D possibly TRBD1 on 6 matching bases. Germline values: CDR1 KGHSH, CDR2 LQKENI. V shed 4 bases and J shed 5 bases, with 6 bases lying between them. CDR3 size: 11 residues. CDR3 sequence (DNA): TGTGCCAGCTCACAGGGGGACGAGCAGTACTTC. It codes for CASSQGDEQYF. Full variable domain (rest looked up from reference TRBV18 and TRBJ2-7): NAGVMQNPRHLVRRRGQEARLRCSPMKGHSHVYWYRQLPEEGLKFMVYLQKENIIDESGMPKERFSAEFPKEGPSILRIQQVVRGDSAAYFCASSQGDEQYFGPGTRLTVT.

The V call is TRBV29-1, the J call TRBJ2-5; 8 bases agree with TRBD2. With V trimmed by 5 bases and J by 2 bases, 4 bases remained unmatched. CDR1 and CDR2 from the germline V gene are SQVTM and ANQGSEA. The CDR3 sequence is 13 residues long. The CDR3 sequence: CSVSGSGQETQYF. CDR3 DNA: TGCAGCGTTAGCGGGAGCGGGCAAGAGACCCAGTACTTC.

The chain employs TRBV28 and TRBJ1-2; D perhaps matches TRBD1 (5 bases). The CDR3 consists of 11 residues. The V end was cut by 8 bases, the J end by 8 bases, with 12 bases between. CDR1 and CDR2 from the germline V gene are MDHEN and SYDVKM. CDR3 in amino acids: CASGQTRGYTF. CDR3 nucleotides: TGTGCCAGCGGACAAACGAGGGGCTACACCTTC.

The chain has TRBV28 and TRBJ1-4, with 8 bases lining up with TRBD1. Germline V gives CDR1 MDHEN, CDR2 SYDVKM. The CDR3 is 13 amino acids. V shed 10 bases, J shed 6 bases, and the junction held 7 bases outside the gene matches. Written as DNA, the CDR3 is TGTGCCATCGCGACAGGGGAACATGAAAAACTGTTTTTT. Translated, it gives CAIATGEHEKLFF.

This chain connects TRBV6-1 to TRBJ2-7; D is undetermined. Germline lookup yields CDR1 MNHNS and CDR2 SASEGT. The V end lost 3 bases, the J end lost 3 bases, and 12 bases lay between the germline ends. CDR3 length equals 14 residues. The DNA for the CDR3 is TGTGCCAGCAGTGACGCCGGACCAAGCTACGAGCAGTACTTC. Protein product: CASSDAGPSYEQYF.

J is TRBJ2-1 and V is TRBV6-6; TRBD2 is a possible D gene (6 bases). The ends were cut back, 5 bases at V and 4 bases at J, with 18 bases in the middle. This CDR3 has 16 amino acids. Germline CDR1 reads MNHNY; CDR2 reads SVGAGI (reference sequence). DNA of the CDR3: TGTGCCAGCAGTGCATTGGAGGAGGACTATTACAATGAGCAGTTCTTC. Translation: CASSALEEDYYNEQFF.

The V call is TRBV18, the J call TRBJ2-7; D possibly corresponds to TRBD1 (5 bases). Deletions cut 2 bases from V and 6 bases from J, with 14 bases between. The CDR3 is made up of 14 amino acids. Germline values: CDR1 KGHSH, CDR2 LQKENI. CDR3 coding DNA: TGTGCCAGCTCACCAAAAGCCACAGGTGCCGAGCAGTACTTC. Its translation is CASSPKATGAEQYF.

This clone was counted a single time. The chain employs TRBV7-9 and TRBJ2-3; 7 bases are a match to TRBD1. The V gene end was trimmed by 4 bases and the J gene end by 8 bases; junction bases not matched to a gene: 3. Per the germline V gene, CDR1 is SEHNR and CDR2 is FQNEAQ (reference sequence). The CDR3 contains 12 residues. The CDR3 sequence: CASSWGQLTQYF. The CDR3 bases are TGTGCCAGCAGCTGGGGACAGCTTACGCAGTATTTT.

The rearrangement uses TRBV5-6 and TRBJ2-4, with D possibly TRBD1 on 6 matching bases. The CDR3 is 15 amino acids. Germline assignment: CDR1 SGHDT and CDR2 YYEEEE. Trimming removed 0 bases at V and 5 bases at J, with 12 bases between. The CDR3 DNA reads as TGTGCCAGCAGCTTGGAAACAGGGCTGGAAAACATTCAGTACTTC. Translation gives CASSLETGLENIQYF.